This T cell receptor beta chain was sequenced for a study of OX40 agonist ivuxolimab in advanced cancers. Regarding the research as a whole: Ivuxolimab, which targeted the costimulatory receptor OX40 (CD134), was an agonistic, fully human IgG2 monoclonal antibody. Intravenous ivuxolimab was administered to patients every 2 weeks at six dose levels: 0.01, 0.1, 0.3, 1.5, 3 and 10 mg/kg. Of the 50 to 55 patients in dose escalation, about 20 had hepatocellular carcinoma, some 15 had melanoma, 9 had renal cell carcinoma and 9 had head and neck cancer. In the dose-escalation cohort, 75% to 85% of patients were male, and the mean age was 60 years with a range of about 20 to 80. Prior anti-PD-1, anti-PD-L1 or anti-CTLA-4 therapy was permitted, and checkpoint inhibitors had been received by less than 45% of dose-escalation patients. Partial responses were achieved by three dose-escalation patients, of whom one had hepatocellular carcinoma and two had cutaneous melanoma. Peripheral TCRbeta sequencing was intended to test whether TCR sequence diversity was altered and clonal T-cell expansion was caused by ivuxolimab. The paper covers the monotherapy dose-escalation part of the phase I ivuxolimab trial, which included N of about 56 patients. General conclusions and limits of the study: In the 0.1-3.0 mg/kg groups, partial responders had among the lowest normalized peripheral clonal expansion, particularly in CD8+ T cells. At doses of 0.1 to 3.0 mg/kg, clonal expansion of both CD4+ and CD8+ blood T cells was observed from baseline to week 6. After ivuxolimab, expanded clones were on average more numerous among CD8+ T cells than among CD4+ T cells. Low levels of normalized T-cell clonal expansion were also shown by some nonresponding patients. Which antigens the clonally expanded peripheral T cells were specific for was not determined.

Genomic DNA was isolated from the sorted cells so that the TCRbeta CDR3 region could be sequenced. The immunoSEQ Assay was used for sequencing of TCRbeta CDR3 regions. TCRdb re-hosts the immuneACCESS table, in-frame sequences only. Its copies lack some clones; in the studies checked, an unresolved V gene accounts for under half of them, and the cause for the rest is not known. This sample gives tens of thousands of clones in total; roughly 83% of them show up just once. Of the sample, roughly 8% is held by the ten largest clones. The trial excluded patients who had a history of autoimmune disease or who were on systemic immunosuppression. Peripheral blood for TCR sequencing was collected from all dose cohorts at baseline, on cycle 4 day 1, and on cycle 7 day 1. The samples were drawn from a first-in-human, open-label, multicenter phase I dose-escalation trial of ivuxolimab. Adults with locally advanced or metastatic head and neck squamous cell, hepatocellular, melanoma or renal cell carcinoma were enrolled in the trial. Before TCR sequencing, CD4+ T cells and CD8+ T cells were sorted from peripheral blood as separate populations.

Of note for this clone: The target of this receptor is not known. Per-nucleotide qualities are absent, and no much larger clonotype sits a single base away.

Via the germline V gene (reference sequence), CDR1 is MNHNY and CDR2 SVGAGI. Including cysteine and phenylalanine, the CDR3 has 15 amino acids. The entry retains the CDR3 DNA only, 45 bases that are in frame from base 1. V and J are truncated by 6 bases and 2 bases respectively, leaving an intervening sequence of 11 bases. The rearrangement combines TRBV6-6 with TRBJ2-6; tentative D gene TRBD2, with 5 bases matching. The clonotype comes from an adult with an advanced solid tumor such as melanoma, head and neck, liver or kidney cancer. Sequencing used CD4+ or CD8+ T cells sorted from blood, obtained in a trial of the OX40 agonist ivuxolimab. The DNA sequence is given as TGTGCCAGCAGAATTGAGGGAACTGGGGCCAACGTCCTGACTTTC. Translated, this is CASRIEGTGANVLTF.